The rows below give T cell receptor beta chains drawn from one sample of a study of T cell responses to AZD1222 COVID-19 vaccine. Only in-frame clones appear in the TCRdb table, and some are missing; sequencing was by immunoSEQ multiplex PCR. The repertoire has some 190,000 clones, nearly 95% of them found once; the top ten carry around 1.9%. Sequenced material: peripheral blood, taken 28 days after the second AZD1222 dose. The receptors were gathered from an adult who received the AZD1222 COVID-19 vaccine. Each CDR3 is given with its conserved first and last residue. D genes are given only for firm matches. A clone size is listed for some rows: how often the clone was seen (once, few, many), or a class if it is expanded.

abundance,j_gene,d_gene,v_gene,CDR3nt,CDR3aa
few,TRBJ2-5,TRBD1,TRBV6-5,TGTGCCAGCAGCCAGGGGGAACAAGAGACCCAGTACTTC,CASSQGEQETQYF
NA,TRBJ2-7,NA,TRBV29-1,TGCAGCGCGGGACGACAGAGCTCCTACGAGCAGTACTTC,CSAGRQSSYEQYF
NA,TRBJ2-3,TRBD2,TRBV5-4,TGTGCCAGCAGCTTGTGGACTAGCGGAAGCACAGATACGCAGTATTTT,CASSLWTSGSTDTQYF
NA,TRBJ2-6,NA,TRBV7-9,TGTGCCAGCAGCCCCCCCGGGGACGCCTACTCTGGGGCCAACGTCCTGACTTTC,CASSPPGDAYSGANVLTF
NA,TRBJ2-1,NA,TRBV2,TGTGCCAGCACCAGGAGTGTCCAGGGGAGGAATGAGCAGTTCTTC,CASTRSVQGRNEQFF
NA,TRBJ1-2,NA,TRBV5-1,TGCGCCAGCAGCCGTAATACAGGGAACGACTATGGCTACACCTTC,CASSRNTGNDYGYTF
NA,TRBJ1-1,NA,TRBV29-1,TGCAGCGTTGGGACGGTACACACTGAAGCTTTCTTT,CSVGTVHTEAFF
NA,TRBJ1-2,NA,TRBV18,TGTGCCAGCTCACCATCGGGCGGATCTCTTCGGGATGGCTACACCTTC,CASSPSGGSLRDGYTF
NA,TRBJ1-1,NA,TRBV20-1,TGCAGTGCTAGTGGTGGGTTACCTGAAGCTTTCTTT,CSASGGLPEAFF
NA,TRBJ2-7,NA,TRBV6-2/TRBV6-3,TGTGCCAGCAGTTTTCAAAGGGGCGAGCAGTACTTC,CASSFQRGEQYF
NA,TRBJ2-5,NA,TRBV7-2,TGTGCCAGCAGCCGCCGGGAAGAGACCCAGTACTTC,CASSRREETQYF
NA,TRBJ1-1,NA,TRBV5-1,TGCGCCAGCAGCTACGGGGAGACTGAAGCTTTCTTT,CASSYGETEAFF
NA,TRBJ1-4,TRBD1,TRBV7-9,TGTGCCAGCAGCCAGGGACAGGGCCCGGAAAAACTGTTTTTT,CASSQGQGPEKLFF
NA,TRBJ1-5,NA,TRBV7-2,TGTGCCAGCAGTACAGGGTCGGGCAATCAGCCCCAGCATTTT,CASSTGSGNQPQHF
NA,TRBJ2-6,NA,TRBV2,TGTGCCAGCAGTGACTTAGGGACTGGGGCCAACGTCCTGACTTTC,CASSDLGTGANVLTF
once,TRBJ1-1,NA,TRBV30,TGTGCCTGGAGTGGTTTCGGGGTGGCTGAAGCTTTCTTT,CAWSGFGVAEAFF
NA,TRBJ1-2,NA,TRBV28,TGTGCCAGCAGTCTGCCCGCCGGACCATCCACCTTC,CASSLPAGPSTF
NA,TRBJ1-6,NA,TRBV21-1,TGTGCCAGCAGCAAAGCTCCAGGGAGCTCACCCCTCCACTTT,CASSKAPGSSPLHF
NA,TRBJ1-1,NA,TRBV19,TGTGCCAGTAGTATCGGAGGAGGTTGGCGGGCCGACGGAGCTTTCTTT,CASSIGGGWRADGAFF
NA,TRBJ1-6,TRBD1,TRBV5-1,TGCGCCAGCAGCTTGGAGACAGGGATTAATTCACCCCTCCACTTT,CASSLETGINSPLHF
NA,TRBJ2-7,TRBD2,TRBV2,TGTGCCAGCAGTGACGTAGTAGCGGGAGCACTTGAGCAGTACTTC,CASSDVVAGALEQYF
once,TRBJ1-5,NA,TRBV10-1,TGCGCCAGCGCCCGGGACGGCAATCAGCCCCAGCATTTT,CASARDGNQPQHF
once,TRBJ1-2,TRBD1,TRBV24-1,TGTGCCACCAAAACAGGGGTTAGGGATGGCTACACCTTC,CATKTGVRDGYTF
NA,TRBJ1-1,NA,TRBV3-1/TRBV3-2,TGTGCCAGCAGCCAAGGTACCAGGGGCACTGAAGCTTTCTTT,CASSQGTRGTEAFF
NA,TRBJ1-2,TRBD1,TRBV29-1,TGCAGCGCCGACAGGGTCCTTAGTGGCTACACCTTC,CSADRVLSGYTF
NA,TRBJ2-4,TRBD2,TRBV28,TGTGCCAGCACCGAAAGGGGTAGCGGGAGAAACATTCAGTACTTC,CASTERGSGRNIQYF
once,TRBJ1-5,NA,TRBV6-2/TRBV6-3,TGTGCCAGCAGTCAGGGTCGGGGCTATAGCAATCAGCCCCAGCATTTT,CASSQGRGYSNQPQHF
NA,TRBJ1-5,TRBD1,TRBV19,TGTGCCAGTAGTGGTACAGGGGGGGGGAGGAGACGCAATCAGCCCCAGCATTTT,CASSGTGGGRRRNQPQHF
NA,TRBJ2-1,TRBD2,TRBV10-2,TGCGCCAGCAGTGATATAGCGGGGGTCCTGAATGAGCAGTTCTTC,CASSDIAGVLNEQFF
NA,TRBJ2-3,NA,TRBV20-1,TGCAGTGCCCCCTCAAATACGCAGTATTTT,CSAPSNTQYF
NA,TRBJ2-7,NA,TRBV18,TGTGCCAGCTCATCCCAGGACGGGAATACCTACGAGCAGTACTTC,CASSSQDGNTYEQYF
NA,TRBJ1-5,NA,TRBV19,TGTGCCAGTAGTATAGTGCGGGGCAGGGGCAATCAGCCCCAGCATTTT,CASSIVRGRGNQPQHF
once,TRBJ2-1,TRBD2,TRBV27,TGTGCCAGCAGTTTATCAGGGTCTAGCGGGCACAATGAGCAGTTCTTC,CASSLSGSSGHNEQFF
NA,TRBJ2-5,NA,TRBV5-1,TGCGCCAGCAGCGGCGGGGCCTTGGAGACCCAGTACTTC,CASSGGALETQYF
NA,TRBJ1-2,TRBD1,TRBV30,TGTGCCTGGAGTACAGGGGAGAGGGGCTACACCTTC,CAWSTGERGYTF
once,TRBJ1-6,TRBD1,TRBV9,TGTGCCAGCACGGGACAGGGAGACCTTGCTTCACCCCTCCACTTT,CASTGQGDLASPLHF
once,TRBJ2-3,TRBD2,TRBV5-6,TGTGCCAGCAGCTTGGGAGCGGGGGGGTTCACAGATACGCAGTATTTT,CASSLGAGGFTDTQYF
NA,TRBJ2-6,TRBD1,TRBV7-3,TGTGCCAGCAGCCTCCGGGACAGGGGTCTCTCTGGGGCCAACGTCCTGACTTTC,CASSLRDRGLSGANVLTF
NA,TRBJ2-1,NA,TRBV3-1/TRBV3-2,TGTGCCAGCAGCCTCTTTGGCCGGGGAAATGAGCAGTTCTTC,CASSLFGRGNEQFF
NA,TRBJ1-6,NA,TRBV4-1,TGCGCCAGCAGCCCCCTGGGCCCCACAGGGTATAATTCACCCCTCCACTTT,CASSPLGPTGYNSPLHF
NA,TRBJ2-1,NA,TRBV7-3,TGTGCCAGCAGCACCGGGACTGGACACAATGAGCAGTTCTTC,CASSTGTGHNEQFF
once,TRBJ2-5,NA,TRBV6-2/TRBV6-3,TGTGCCAGCAGTCCCCCCGATTGGCCGCAAGAGACCCAGTACTTC,CASSPPDWPQETQYF
NA,TRBJ2-3,NA,TRBV20-1,TGCAGTGCTAGTAGCCGAGATACGCAGTATTTT,CSASSRDTQYF
once,TRBJ1-2,TRBD1,TRBV5-4,TGTGCCAGCAGCCCCGGAGGGACAGTAGCTAACTATGGCTACACCTTC,CASSPGGTVANYGYTF
NA,TRBJ2-3,TRBD2,TRBV27,TGTGCCAGCAGTTTAGAGGGACTAGCGGGAGGGCAAGGGGGAGATACGCAGTATTTT,CASSLEGLAGGQGGDTQYF
NA,TRBJ2-2,TRBD1,TRBV3-1/TRBV3-2,TGTGCCAGCAGTACAGGGGGTCAAGGGGAGCTGTTTTTT,CASSTGGQGELFF
NA,TRBJ1-5,NA,TRBV27,TGTGCCAGCAGTATCAACGTCAGGGATCAGCCCCAGCATTTT,CASSINVRDQPQHF
NA,TRBJ2-2,TRBD2,TRBV5-4,TGTGCCAGCAGCCCGGGGGGGCTGAGCACCGGGGAGCTGTTTTTT,CASSPGGLSTGELFF
NA,TRBJ2-1,NA,TRBV21-1,TGTGCCAGCAGCAAAGTAGGCGGGACGGCCTCCTACAATGAGCAGTTCTTC,CASSKVGGTASYNEQFF
once,TRBJ2-1,TRBD2,TRBV19,TGTGCCAGTAGTATTAGGACTAGCGGGACCTCCTACAATGAGCAGTTCTTC,CASSIRTSGTSYNEQFF
NA,TRBJ2-1,NA,TRBV27,TGTGCCAGCAGTTTAGGCGGGGAAGGGTACAATGAGCAGTTCTTC,CASSLGGEGYNEQFF